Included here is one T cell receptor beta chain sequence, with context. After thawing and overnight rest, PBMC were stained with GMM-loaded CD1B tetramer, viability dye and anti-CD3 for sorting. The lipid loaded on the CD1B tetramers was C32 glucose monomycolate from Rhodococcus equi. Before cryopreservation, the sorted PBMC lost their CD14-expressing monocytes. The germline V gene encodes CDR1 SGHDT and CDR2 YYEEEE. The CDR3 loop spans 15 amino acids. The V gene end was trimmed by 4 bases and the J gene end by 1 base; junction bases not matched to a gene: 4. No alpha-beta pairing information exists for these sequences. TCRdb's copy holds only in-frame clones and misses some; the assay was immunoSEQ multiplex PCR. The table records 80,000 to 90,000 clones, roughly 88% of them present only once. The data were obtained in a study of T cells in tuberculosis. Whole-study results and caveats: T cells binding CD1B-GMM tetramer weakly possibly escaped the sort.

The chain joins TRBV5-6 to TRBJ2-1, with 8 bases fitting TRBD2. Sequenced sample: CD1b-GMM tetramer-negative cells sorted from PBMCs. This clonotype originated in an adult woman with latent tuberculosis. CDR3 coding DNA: TGTGCCAGCAGCCGTGGACTAGCATCCTACAATGAGCAGTTCTTC. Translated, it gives CASSRGLASYNEQFF.